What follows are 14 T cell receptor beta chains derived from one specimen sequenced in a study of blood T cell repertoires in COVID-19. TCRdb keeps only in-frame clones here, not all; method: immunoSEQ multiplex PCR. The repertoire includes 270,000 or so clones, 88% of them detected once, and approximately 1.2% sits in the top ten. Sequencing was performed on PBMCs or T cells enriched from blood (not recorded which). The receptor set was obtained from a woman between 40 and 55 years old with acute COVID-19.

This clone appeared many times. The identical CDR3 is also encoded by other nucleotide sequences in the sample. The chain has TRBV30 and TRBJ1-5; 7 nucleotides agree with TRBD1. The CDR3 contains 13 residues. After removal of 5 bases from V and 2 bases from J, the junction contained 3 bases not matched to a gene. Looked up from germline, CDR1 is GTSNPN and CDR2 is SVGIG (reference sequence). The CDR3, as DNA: TGTGCCTGGGCAGGGACAGGCAATCAGCCCCAGCATTTT. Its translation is CAWAGTGNQPQHF.

The CDR3 DNA reads as TGTGCCAGCAGTTACGACAGGGGAACTTACCAAGAGACCCAGTACTTC. This translates into CASSYDRGTYQETQYF. The J gene is TRBJ2-5, the V gene TRBV28, with 8 bases that match TRBD1. Germline lookup yields CDR1 MDHEN and CDR2 SYDVKM. The V gene end was trimmed by 4 bases and the J gene end by 0 bases; junction bases not matched to a gene: 7. This CDR3 is 16 amino acids long.

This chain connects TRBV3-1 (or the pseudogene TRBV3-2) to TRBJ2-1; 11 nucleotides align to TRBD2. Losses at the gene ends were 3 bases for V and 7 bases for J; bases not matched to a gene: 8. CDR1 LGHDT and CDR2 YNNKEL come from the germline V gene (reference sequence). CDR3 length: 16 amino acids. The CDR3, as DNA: TGTGCCAGCAGCCACATAGCGGGAGGGCCTGGAAATGAGCAGTTCTTC. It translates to CASSHIAGGPGNEQFF.

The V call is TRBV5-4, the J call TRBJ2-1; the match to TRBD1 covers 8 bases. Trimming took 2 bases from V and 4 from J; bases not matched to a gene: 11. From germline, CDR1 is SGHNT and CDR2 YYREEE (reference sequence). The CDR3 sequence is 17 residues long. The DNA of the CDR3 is TGTGCCAGCAGCTTACTTACAGGGGGGCGTCGGTACAATGAGCAGTTCTTC. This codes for CASSLLTGGRRYNEQFF.

CDR3 loop: CAWSHLRGSPAYEQYF. CDR3 in DNA: TGTGCCTGGAGCCACCTTAGGGGGAGCCCTGCCTACGAGCAGTACTTC. This chain links TRBV30 with TRBJ2-7, with D possibly TRBD1 on 6 matching bases. Trimming cost V 3 bases and J 2 bases, with 20 bases left between them. The CDR3 runs 16 residues. Germline CDR1 GTSNPN, CDR2 SVGIG (reference sequence). Full variable domain (remainder filled in from reference TRBV30 and TRBJ2-7): SQTIHQWPATLVQPVGSPLSLECTVEGTSNPNLYWYRQAAGRGLQLLFYSVGIGQISSEVPQNLSASRPQDRQFILSSKKLLLSDSGFYLCAWSHLRGSPAYEQYFGPGTRLTVT.

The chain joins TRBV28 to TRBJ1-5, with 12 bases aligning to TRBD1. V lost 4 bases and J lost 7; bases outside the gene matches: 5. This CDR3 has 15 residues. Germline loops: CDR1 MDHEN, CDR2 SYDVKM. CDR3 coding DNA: TGTGCCAGCAGTTCGGGACAGGGGGCTTTACAGCCCCAGCATTTT. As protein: CASSSGQGALQPQHF.

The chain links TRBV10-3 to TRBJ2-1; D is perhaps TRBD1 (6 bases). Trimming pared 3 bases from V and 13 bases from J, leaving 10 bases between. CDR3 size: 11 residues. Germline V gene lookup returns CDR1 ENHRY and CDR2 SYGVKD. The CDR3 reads CAISETGRQFF. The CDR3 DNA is TGTGCCATCAGTGAAACAGGGCGCCAGTTCTTC.

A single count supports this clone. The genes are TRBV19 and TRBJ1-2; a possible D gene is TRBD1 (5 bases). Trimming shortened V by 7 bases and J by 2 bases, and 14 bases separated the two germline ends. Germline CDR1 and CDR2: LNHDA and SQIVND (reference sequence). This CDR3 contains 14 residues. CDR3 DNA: TGTGCCAGTACAAGACGGGGACTCAACTATGGCTACACCTTC. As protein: CASTRRGLNYGYTF.

CDR3 residues: CASSLDAGQGPNYGYTF. Here the CDR3 DNA reads TGTGCCAGCAGCTTAGACGCTGGACAGGGTCCTAACTATGGCTACACCTTC. The gene calls are TRBV7-9 and TRBJ1-2; 8 positions match TRBD1. V trimming: 1 base; J trimming: 0 bases; junction bases outside the gene matches: 7. This CDR3 contains 17 residues. Germline V gene sequence: CDR1 SEHNR, CDR2 FQNEAQ (reference sequence). Combining the CDR3 with reference TRBV7-9 and TRBJ1-2 gives the whole variable domain DTGVSQNPRHKITKRGQNVTFRCDPISEHNRLYWYRQTLGQGPEFLTYFQNEAQLEKSRLLSDRFSAERPKGSFSTLEIQRTEQGDSAMYLCASSLDAGQGPNYGYTFGSGTRLTVV.

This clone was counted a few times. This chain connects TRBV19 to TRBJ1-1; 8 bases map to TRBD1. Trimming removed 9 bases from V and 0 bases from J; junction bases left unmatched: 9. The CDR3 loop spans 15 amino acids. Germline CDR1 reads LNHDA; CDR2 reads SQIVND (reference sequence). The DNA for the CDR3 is TGTGCCAGCTCCGGACAGGGAGGGATGAACACTGAAGCTTTCTTT. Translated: CASSGQGGMNTEAFF. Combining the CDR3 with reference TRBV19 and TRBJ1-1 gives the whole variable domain DGGITQSPKYLFRKEGQNVTLSCEQNLNHDAMYWYRQDPGQGLRLIYYSQIVNDFQKGDIAEGYSVSREKKESFPLTVTSAQKNPTAFYLCASSGQGGMNTEAFFGQGTRLTVV.

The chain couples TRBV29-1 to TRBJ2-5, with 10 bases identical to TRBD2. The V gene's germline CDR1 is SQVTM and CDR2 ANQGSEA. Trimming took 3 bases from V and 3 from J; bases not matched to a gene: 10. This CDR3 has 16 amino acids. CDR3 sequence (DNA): TGCAGCGTTGAGGGTGGGCTAGCGGGAGCGAAAGAGACCCAGTACTTC. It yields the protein CSVEGGLAGAKETQYF.

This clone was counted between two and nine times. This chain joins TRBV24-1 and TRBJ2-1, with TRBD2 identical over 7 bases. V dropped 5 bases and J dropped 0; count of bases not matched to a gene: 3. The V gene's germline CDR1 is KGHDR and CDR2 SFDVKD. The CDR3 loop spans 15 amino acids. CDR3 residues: CATSGGGSSYNEQFF. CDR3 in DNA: TGTGCCACCAGTGGGGGCGGGAGCTCCTACAATGAGCAGTTCTTC.

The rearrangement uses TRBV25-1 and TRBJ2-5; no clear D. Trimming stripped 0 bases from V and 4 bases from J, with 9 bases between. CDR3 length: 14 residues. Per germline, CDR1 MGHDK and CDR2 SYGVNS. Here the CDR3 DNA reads TGTGCCAGCAGTGAATATGGGCCGGTAGAGACCCAGTACTTC. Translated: CASSEYGPVETQYF.

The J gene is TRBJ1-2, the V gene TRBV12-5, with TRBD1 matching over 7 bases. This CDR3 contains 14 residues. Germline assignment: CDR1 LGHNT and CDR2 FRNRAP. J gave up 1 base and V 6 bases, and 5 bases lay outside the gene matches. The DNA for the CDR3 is TGTGCTAGTGGCTCGGCAGGGGGTAACTATGGCTACACCTTC. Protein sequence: CASGSAGGNYGYTF.